A single sample is the source of the 10 T cell receptor beta chains below, sequenced in a study of OX40 agonist ivuxolimab in advanced cancers. The protocol was immunoSEQ multiplex PCR, while the TCRdb copy is restricted to in-frame clones and leaves out a portion. The sample lists roughly 61,000 clones, around 90% seen once, with under 0.4% in the top ten. The sample consisted of CD4+ or CD8+ T cells sorted from blood, taken in a trial of the OX40 agonist ivuxolimab. The receptor source for this set is an adult with an advanced solid tumor such as melanoma, head and neck, liver or kidney cancer.

The chain joins TRBV18 to TRBJ1-6; TRBD1 matches 7 bases. The CDR3 is made up of 16 amino acids. Trimming at V came to 1 base and at J to 7 bases, leaving 7 bases not matched to a gene. CDR1 and CDR2 from the germline V gene are KGHSH and LQKENI. DNA of the CDR3: TGTGCCAGCTCACCACTCAACAGGGGTAGGAATTCACCCCTCCACTTT. Amino acid sequence: CASSPLNRGRNSPLHF.

The V gene is TRBV11-2, the J gene TRBJ1-1; D is unclear. This CDR3 has 15 amino acids. Germline-derived CDR1 and CDR2 are SGHAT and FQNNGV. Trimming took 2 bases from V and 1 from J, leaving 11 bases between them. The CDR3 sequence: CASSLMGETNTEAFF. The CDR3, as DNA: TGTGCCAGCAGCTTAATGGGAGAGACGAACACTGAAGCTTTCTTT.

The chain combines TRBV5-1 with TRBJ2-4, with 8 bases that match TRBD1. The CDR3 loop spans 14 amino acids. V shed 3 bases and J 5 bases; nucleotides not matched to a gene: 4. Looked up from germline, CDR1 is SGHRS and CDR2 is YFSETQ. The CDR3 DNA sequence: TGCGCCAGCAGCTCCCAGACAGGGGAAAACATTCAGTACTTC. It is translated as CASSSQTGENIQYF. The whole variable domain, remainder taken from reference TRBV5-1 and TRBJ2-4, is KAGVTQTPRYLIKTRGQQVTLSCSPISGHRSVSWYQQTPGQGLQFLFEYFSETQRNKGNFPGRFSGRQFSNSRSEMNVSTLELGDSALYLCASSSQTGENIQYFGAGTRLSVL.

This clone was detected once. The chain is built from TRBV10-3 and TRBJ1-3; perhaps TRBD1 as D (5 bases). Germline V CDR1 and CDR2: ENHRY, SYGVKD. This CDR3 spans 14 amino acids. V was pared by 10 bases and J by 0 bases, with 13 bases between. CDR3 residues: CATQTDPSGNTIYF. DNA of the CDR3: TGTGCCACGCAGACAGATCCCTCTGGAAACACCATATATTTT.

J is TRBJ2-5 and V is TRBV30, with TRBD2 matching over 8 bases. V shed 3 bases, J shed 2 bases, and the junction held 11 bases outside the gene matches. There are 16 residues in the CDR3. Germline loops: CDR1 GTSNPN, CDR2 SVGIG (reference sequence). CDR3 loop: CAWRPRLGGGQETQYF. DNA for the CDR3: TGTGCCTGGAGACCCCGGTTGGGCGGGGGGCAAGAGACCCAGTACTTC.

V and J are TRBV5-1 and TRBJ1-1, with D perhaps matching TRBD1 (6 bases). V lost 3 bases to trimming and J lost 0 bases, with 12 bases between them. The CDR3 is made up of 15 amino acids. Germline-derived CDR1 and CDR2 are SGHRS and YFSETQ. This CDR3 is CASSSQGGVNTEAFF. The CDR3, as DNA: TGCGCCAGCAGCTCACAAGGGGGAGTGAACACTGAAGCTTTCTTT.

The CDR3, as DNA: TGCGCCAGCAGCTTGGACGGGAAAATGAACACTGAAGCTTTCTTT. Its translation is CASSLDGKMNTEAFF. The V and J genes are TRBV5-1 and TRBJ1-1; D not certain. Looked up from germline, CDR1 is SGHRS and CDR2 is YFSETQ. The length of the CDR3 is 15 residues. V shed 0 bases and J shed 0 bases, with 9 bases lying between them.

The chain employs TRBV15 and TRBJ2-7, with 10 positions matching TRBD1. CDR3 length equals 16 residues. Losses at the gene ends were 0 bases for V and 3 bases for J; bases not matched to a gene: 5. CDR1 is LNHNV and CDR2 is YYDKDF in the germline V gene (reference sequence). CDR3 residues: CATSRDRGTGDYEQYF. CDR3 in DNA: TGTGCCACCAGCAGAGATCGGGGGACAGGGGACTACGAGCAGTACTTC.

This chain uses TRBV7-8 with TRBJ2-1; 13 nucleotides line up with TRBD2. Losses at the gene ends were 5 bases for V and 5 bases for J; bases not matched to a gene: 9. Germline loops: CDR1 SGHVS, CDR2 FQNEAQ. The CDR3 spans 17 residues. The CDR3 DNA reads TGTGCCAGCAGCCGCAGACTAGCGGGGGGCCCGAACAATGAGCAGTTCTTC. This encodes CASSRRLAGGPNNEQFF.

V gene TRBV4-1 combines with J gene TRBJ1-1; D gene ambiguous. The CDR3 has 21 residues. With 0 bases removed from V and 2 bases from J, the gap between germline ends came to 28 bases. CDR1 is MGHRA, CDR2 YSYEKL, per germline. In nucleotides, the CDR3 is TGCGCCAGCAGCCAAGACCCTAAGGTAGGATATTCTTCCGGGTCTAACACTGAAGCTTTCTTT. Its translation is CASSQDPKVGYSSGSNTEAFF.